Listed below are T cell receptor beta chains from one sample, sequenced in a study of blood T cell repertoires in COVID-19. Measured with immunoSEQ multiplex PCR; TCRdb has only the in-frame clones, and not every one. This table has about 63,000 clones, over 75% appearing once. Sequencing used peripheral blood. The receptors derive from a man aged 55-75 years with COVID-19, enrolled during active disease. CDR3s include the opening cysteine and the closing phenylalanine or tryptophan. The D gene is left open where the match is weak. Size tells how often a clone was seen (once, few, many) or the class of an expanded clone, and some rows leave it out.

J,size,V,D,DNA,CDR3
TRBJ2-3,NA,TRBV2,TRBD2,TGTGCCAGCAGACCGGGACTAACAACCACAGATACGCAGTATTTT,CASRPGLTTTDTQYF
TRBJ2-5,once,TRBV6-6,NA,TGTGCCAGCGCGGATAGGGAGACCCAGTACTTC,CASADRETQYF
TRBJ2-5,NA,TRBV7-3,NA,TGTGCCAGCAGCTCGGGACACCAGGGGACCCAGTACTTC,CASSSGHQGTQYF
TRBJ2-3,few,TRBV6-5,TRBD2,TGTGCCAGCGAACCACTAGCGGGGGGACCTACGCAGTATTTT,CASEPLAGGPTQYF
TRBJ2-2,NA,TRBV3-1/TRBV3-2,NA,TGTGCCAGCAGCCCGACTGGGAACACCGGGGAGCTGTTTTTT,CASSPTGNTGELFF
TRBJ1-1,NA,TRBV20-1,NA,TGCAGTGCCAGGACTCGGGATGAAGCTTTCTTT,CSARTRDEAFF
TRBJ2-6,NA,TRBV7-9,NA,TGTGCCAGCAGCTCTGGAGTCTCTGGGGCCAACGTCCTGACTTTC,CASSSGVSGANVLTF
TRBJ1-2,many,TRBV7-9,NA,TGTGCCAGCAGCATAAGACAGTTGAAGGGCTACACCTTC,CASSIRQLKGYTF
TRBJ2-2,NA,TRBV5-4,TRBD2,TGTGCCAGCACCCCCCGGCGGGAGAGGACCGGGGAGCTGTTTTTT,CASTPRRERTGELFF
TRBJ2-2,NA,TRBV3-1/TRBV3-2,TRBD2,TGTGCCAGCAGCCAAGAAGCGGGGTCCGGGGAGCTGTTTTTT,CASSQEAGSGELFF
TRBJ1-2,NA,TRBV7-2,NA,TGTGCCAGCAGCCAGGGACAAATCTATGGCTACACCTTC,CASSQGQIYGYTF
TRBJ2-3,NA,TRBV5-1,NA,TGCGCCAGCAGCTTGGATGGACGGGGGGCGGCAGATACGCAGTATTTT,CASSLDGRGAADTQYF
TRBJ2-5,NA,TRBV12-3/TRBV12-4,NA,TGTGCCAGCGGGGGCCAGGCCCAAGAGACCCAGTACTTC,CASGGQAQETQYF
TRBJ2-3,NA,TRBV27,TRBD2,TGTGCCACCCACGGGGGGGGCCTTAGCACAGATACGCAGTATTTT,CATHGGGLSTDTQYF
TRBJ2-1,NA,TRBV3-1/TRBV3-2,NA,TGTGCCAGCAGCTTCCGTCGCGGAAGCGTCGATGAGCAGTTCTTC,CASSFRRGSVDEQFF
TRBJ2-7,NA,TRBV7-2,NA,TGTGCCAGCAGCTTAGGTGGCAACCACGAGCAGTACTTC,CASSLGGNHEQYF
TRBJ2-7,NA,TRBV11-3,TRBD1,TGTGCCAGCAGCCCAGGGACAGGGCCTTCCTACGAGCAGTACTTC,CASSPGTGPSYEQYF
TRBJ1-4,NA,TRBV7-9,NA,TGTGCCAGCAGCTTAAGATCAATAGGGGCTAATGAAAAACTGTTTTTT,CASSLRSIGANEKLFF
TRBJ2-1,few,TRBV18,TRBD1,TGTGCCAGCTCACCCCGGACAGGCTCCTACAATGAGCAGTTCTTC,CASSPRTGSYNEQFF
TRBJ1-5,NA,TRBV6-1,NA,TGTGCCAGCAGTGAAGCCGGGGGGAGCAATCAGCCCCAGCATTTT,CASSEAGGSNQPQHF
TRBJ1-1,NA,TRBV6-5,TRBD1,TGTGCCAGCAGCAGGACAGGGGACGAGACTGAAGCTTTCTTT,CASSRTGDETEAFF
TRBJ2-1,NA,TRBV3-1/TRBV3-2,NA,TGTGCCAGCAGCCGTGGAGTCATGGAGAATGAGCAGTTCTTC,CASSRGVMENEQFF
TRBJ2-1,few,TRBV6-5,TRBD2,TGTGCCAGCAGTACGACTAGCTCCAATGAGCAGTTCTTC,CASSTTSSNEQFF
TRBJ2-7,NA,TRBV3-1/TRBV3-2,TRBD1,TGTGCCAGCAGCCAAGGACAGGGCAACGAGCAGTACTTC,CASSQGQGNEQYF
TRBJ1-1,NA,TRBV6-5,TRBD1,TGTGCCAGCAGTTCAACCGGGACAGGGTCGACTGAAGCTTTCTTT,CASSSTGTGSTEAFF
TRBJ2-2,NA,TRBV20-1,TRBD2,TGCAGTGCTAGTGGACAAGGGAGGGACGGGGAGCTGTTTTTT,CSASGQGRDGELFF
TRBJ2-5,NA,TRBV3-1/TRBV3-2,TRBD1,TGTGCCAGCAGCCAAGTCGGACAGGGCCAAGAGACCCAGTACTTC,CASSQVGQGQETQYF
TRBJ1-5,NA,TRBV5-1,TRBD1,TGCGCCAGCAGCGGGGGCACAGGGGGCTCGGATCAGCCCCAGCATTTT,CASSGGTGGSDQPQHF
TRBJ2-7,NA,TRBV12-5,NA,TGTGCTAGTGGACAAAACTACGAGCAGTACTTC,CASGQNYEQYF
TRBJ2-3,NA,TRBV5-1,TRBD2,TGCGCCAGCAGCTTTGAGCGGGGGGGCACAGATACGCAGTATTTT,CASSFERGGTDTQYF
TRBJ1-2,NA,TRBV9,TRBD1,TGTGCCAGCAGCCCCCGACAGGGGAGTAACTATGGCTACACCTTC,CASSPRQGSNYGYTF
TRBJ1-1,few,TRBV5-5,TRBD1,TGTGCCAGCAGCCACGGGACAGAGACGATGAACACTGAAGCTTTCTTT,CASSHGTETMNTEAFF
TRBJ1-4,once,TRBV18,NA,TGTGCCAGCTCACCAAGTCTGGAGGGTGAAAAACTGTTTTTT,CASSPSLEGEKLFF
TRBJ2-3,NA,TRBV3-1/TRBV3-2,TRBD2,TGTGCCAGCAGCCCTGTGGGACTAGCGGGAGGGCGAGATACGCAGTATTTT,CASSPVGLAGGRDTQYF
TRBJ2-1,NA,TRBV20-1,NA,TGCAGTGCTAACAGGTACAATGAGCAGTTCTTC,CSANRYNEQFF
TRBJ2-1,few,TRBV5-1,TRBD1,TGCGCCAGCAGCTTGTACGTGGCGGGACAGGGGGTCAATGAGCAGTTCTTC,CASSLYVAGQGVNEQFF
TRBJ1-1,NA,TRBV5-1,NA,TGCGCCAGCAGCTCGCAACAATCGAACACTGAAGCTTTCTTT,CASSSQQSNTEAFF
TRBJ2-3,once,TRBV5-1,NA,TGCGCCAGCAGCCTCCCCGGGATCCCGACGACAGATACGCAGTATTTT,CASSLPGIPTTDTQYF
TRBJ2-1,NA,TRBV2,TRBD2,TGTGCCAGCAGTCTAGCGGGGGGGCCCTACAATGAGCAGTTCTTC,CASSLAGGPYNEQFF
TRBJ1-6,few,TRBV3-1/TRBV3-2,NA,TGTGCCAGCAGCTACGGGGGTTCTAATTCACCCCTCCACTTT,CASSYGGSNSPLHF
TRBJ1-1,once,TRBV19,NA,TGTGCCAGTAGTATAGGAGGGAGCTCTGCTTTCTTT,CASSIGGSSAFF
TRBJ2-5,NA,TRBV5-1,TRBD1,TGCGCCAGCAGCTCCAACACAGGGGACCAAGAGACCCAGTACTTC,CASSSNTGDQETQYF
TRBJ2-3,NA,TRBV2,NA,TGTGCCAGCAGAGATGGACTCGGCCTAGCAGATACGCAGTATTTT,CASRDGLGLADTQYF
TRBJ1-2,NA,TRBV13,NA,TGTGCCAGCAGCTTAGCAACAGGCGACTTTAACTATGGCTACACCTTC,CASSLATGDFNYGYTF
TRBJ1-5,NA,TRBV4-1,NA,TGCGCCAGCAGCCGGGGGGAGGGAGATCAGCCCCAGCATTTT,CASSRGEGDQPQHF
TRBJ1-6,NA,TRBV10-3,TRBD1,TGTGCCATCAGGGAGATGGACAGGGGTAATTCACCCCTCCACTTT,CAIREMDRGNSPLHF
TRBJ2-5,NA,TRBV5-3,TRBD1,TGTGCCAGAAGCTGGGACAGGGGCGAGTTCCCCCCGTTCCAAGAGACCCAGTACTTC,CARSWDRGEFPPFQETQYF
TRBJ2-7,many,TRBV9,TRBD2,TGTGCCAGCAGCGGGGGACTAGCTGCCCTCTCCTACGAGCAGTACTTC,CASSGGLAALSYEQYF
TRBJ1-3,NA,TRBV11-2,TRBD1,TGTGCCAGCAGTTCCGACAGGGGAGGAAACACCATATATTTT,CASSSDRGGNTIYF
TRBJ2-7,once,TRBV9,TRBD1,TGTGCCAGCAGCGTCACCGGGACAGGGGCCCCCGAGCAGTACTTC,CASSVTGTGAPEQYF
TRBJ1-4,NA,TRBV6-5,TRBD1,TGTGCCAGCAGACGGACAGGGGGTGGGGAAAAACTGTTTTTT,CASRRTGGGEKLFF
TRBJ1-1,NA,TRBV23-1,NA,TGCGCCAGCAGTCAATCGATGATCGGGGTCACTGAAGCTTTCTTT,CASSQSMIGVTEAFF
TRBJ1-2,NA,TRBV5-4,NA,TGTGCCAGCAGCTTGGAGGAGGGGAACTATGGCTACACCTTC,CASSLEEGNYGYTF
TRBJ2-4,NA,TRBV4-3,NA,TGCGCCAGCAGCCAAGTTATCGCGTCAGGGGCTACAGCCAAAAACATTCAGTACTTC,CASSQVIASGATAKNIQYF
TRBJ2-5,NA,TRBV6-5,NA,TGTGCCAGCACCCGAATTGGGGGGTCGGAGACCCAGTACTTC,CASTRIGGSETQYF